This TCR beta chain emerged from a study of blood T cell repertoires in COVID-19. This CDR3 contains 13 residues. J gave up 5 bases and V 6 bases, and 1 base lay outside the gene matches. From germline, CDR1 is SGHTA and CDR2 FQGNSA. This table comes from immunoSEQ multiplex PCR, and its TCRdb copy is limited to in-frame clones, with some not included. The sample yields 220,000 or so clones, roughly 84% seen once. This chain links TRBV7-2 with TRBJ2-3; 11 nucleotides match TRBD2. The receptor was isolated from a middle-aged woman who had recovered from COVID-19. Input material: PBMCs or T cells enriched from blood (not recorded which). CDR3: CASRLAGVDTQYF. DNA of the CDR3: TGTGCCAGCAGACTAGCGGGAGTAGATACGCAGTATTTT.